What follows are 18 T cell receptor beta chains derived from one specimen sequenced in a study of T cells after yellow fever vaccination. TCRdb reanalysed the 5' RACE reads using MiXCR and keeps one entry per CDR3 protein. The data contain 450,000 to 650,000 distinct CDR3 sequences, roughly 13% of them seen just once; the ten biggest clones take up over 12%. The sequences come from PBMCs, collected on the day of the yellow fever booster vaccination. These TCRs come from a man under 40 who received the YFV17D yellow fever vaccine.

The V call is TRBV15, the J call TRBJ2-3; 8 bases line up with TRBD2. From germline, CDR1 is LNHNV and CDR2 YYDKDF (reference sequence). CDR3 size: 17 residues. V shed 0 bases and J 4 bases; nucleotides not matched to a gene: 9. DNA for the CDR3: TGTGCCACCAGCAGAGATCTGGGCGGGAGGAGGGCAGATACGCAGTATTTT. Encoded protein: CATSRDLGGRRADTQYF.

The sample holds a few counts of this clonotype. Here the CDR3 reads CSVRGGKTQETQYF. As DNA, the CDR3 is TGTAGCGTTCGGGGCGGGAAAACCCAAGAGACCCAGTACTTC. This chain uses TRBV9 with TRBJ2-5; tentatively, D is TRBD2 (6 bases). The CDR3 loop spans 14 amino acids. Germline V CDR1 and CDR2: SGDLS, YYNGEE.

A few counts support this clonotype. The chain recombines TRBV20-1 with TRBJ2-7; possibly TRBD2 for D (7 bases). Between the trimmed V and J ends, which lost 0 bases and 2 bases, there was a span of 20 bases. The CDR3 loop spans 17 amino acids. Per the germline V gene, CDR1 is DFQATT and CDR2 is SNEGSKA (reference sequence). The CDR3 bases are TGCAGTGCTAGAGATTTGGATGGGGGGGCCCATGCCTACGAGCAGTACTTC. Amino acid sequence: CSARDLDGGAHAYEQYF.

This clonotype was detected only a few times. The CDR3 sequence: CASSGQSNQPQHF. The CDR3, as DNA: TGTGCCAGCTCGGGGCAGAGCAATCAGCCCCAGCATTTT. The rearrangement uses TRBV18 and TRBJ1-5, with D possibly TRBD1 on 5 matching bases. Germline V gene lookup returns CDR1 KGHSH and CDR2 LQKENI. V lost 6 bases to trimming and J lost 1 base, with 7 bases between them. The CDR3 is 13 amino acids. The complete variable domain, with remaining parts taken from reference TRBV18 and TRBJ1-5, reads NAGVMQNPRHLVRRRGQEARLRCSPMKGHSHVYWYRQLPEEGLKFMVYLQKENIIDESGMPKERFSAEFPKEGPSILRIQQVVRGDSAAYFCASSGQSNQPQHFGDGTRLSIL.

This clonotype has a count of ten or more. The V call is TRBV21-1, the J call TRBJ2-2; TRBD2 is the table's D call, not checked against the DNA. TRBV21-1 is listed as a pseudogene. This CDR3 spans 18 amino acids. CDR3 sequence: CASSRSGTSGSKTGELFF. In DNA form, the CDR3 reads TGTGCCAGCAGCAGGTCCGGGACTAGCGGGAGCAAAACCGGGGAGCTGTTTTTT.

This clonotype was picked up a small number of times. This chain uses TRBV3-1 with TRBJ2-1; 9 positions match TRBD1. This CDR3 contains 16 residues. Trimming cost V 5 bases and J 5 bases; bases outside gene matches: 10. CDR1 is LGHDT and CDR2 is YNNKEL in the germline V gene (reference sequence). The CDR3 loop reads CASSSRLGTGNNEQFF. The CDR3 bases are TGTGCCAGCAGCAGCCGGCTGGGGACAGGGAACAATGAGCAGTTCTTC.

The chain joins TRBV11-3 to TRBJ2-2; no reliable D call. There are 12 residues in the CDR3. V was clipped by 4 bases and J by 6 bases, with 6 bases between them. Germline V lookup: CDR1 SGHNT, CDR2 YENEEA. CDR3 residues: CASSSTSGELFF. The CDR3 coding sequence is TGTGCCAGCAGCTCGACTTCCGGGGAGCTGTTTTTT.

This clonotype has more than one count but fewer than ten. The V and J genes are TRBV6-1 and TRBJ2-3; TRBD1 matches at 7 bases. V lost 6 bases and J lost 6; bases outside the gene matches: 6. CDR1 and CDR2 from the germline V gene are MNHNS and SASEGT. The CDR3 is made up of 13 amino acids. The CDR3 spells CASRRDSSDTQYF. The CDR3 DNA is TGTGCCAGCAGACGGGACAGCTCGGATACGCAGTATTTT.

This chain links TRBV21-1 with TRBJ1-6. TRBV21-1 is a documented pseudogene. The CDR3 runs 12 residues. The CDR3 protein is CASSKLDSPLHF. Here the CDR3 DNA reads TGTGCCAGCAGCAAACTGGATTCACCCCTCCACTTT.

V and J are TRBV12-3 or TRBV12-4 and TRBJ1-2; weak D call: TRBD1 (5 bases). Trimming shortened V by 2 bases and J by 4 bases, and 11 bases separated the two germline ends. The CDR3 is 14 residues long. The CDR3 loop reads CASSLRQGGYGYTF. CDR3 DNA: TGTGCCAGCAGTTTACGGCAGGGCGGCTATGGCTACACCTTC.

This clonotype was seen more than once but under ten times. CDR3 coding DNA: TGTGCCAGCAGCTTAGGGGGGATCTTCTACAATGAGCAGTTCTTC. Translated: CASSLGGIFYNEQFF. The chain combines TRBV7-9 with TRBJ2-1; D may correspond to TRBD1 or TRBD2 (5 bases each). The CDR3 has 15 amino acids. Germline CDR1 and CDR2: SEHNR and FQNEAQ (reference sequence). V lost 1 base and J lost 3, with 10 bases in between.

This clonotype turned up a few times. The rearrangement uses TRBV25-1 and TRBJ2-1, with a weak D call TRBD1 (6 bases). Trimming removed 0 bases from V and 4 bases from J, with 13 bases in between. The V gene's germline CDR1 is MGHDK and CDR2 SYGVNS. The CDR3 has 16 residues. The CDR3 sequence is CASSEYRGQPYNEQFF. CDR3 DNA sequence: TGTGCCAGCAGTGAATATCGAGGACAGCCTTACAATGAGCAGTTCTTC.

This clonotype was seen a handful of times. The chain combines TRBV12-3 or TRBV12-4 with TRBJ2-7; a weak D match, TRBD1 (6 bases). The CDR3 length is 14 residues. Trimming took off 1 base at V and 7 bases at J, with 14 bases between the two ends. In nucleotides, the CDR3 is TGTGCCAGCAGTTTAGTTGAAAGGGGGAATGAGCAGTACTTC. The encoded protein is CASSLVERGNEQYF.

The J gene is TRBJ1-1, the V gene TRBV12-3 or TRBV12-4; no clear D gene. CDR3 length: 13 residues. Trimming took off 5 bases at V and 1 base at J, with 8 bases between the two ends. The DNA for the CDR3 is TGTGCCAGCAGTCACCACTCGAACACTGAAGCTTTCTTT. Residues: CASSHHSNTEAFF.

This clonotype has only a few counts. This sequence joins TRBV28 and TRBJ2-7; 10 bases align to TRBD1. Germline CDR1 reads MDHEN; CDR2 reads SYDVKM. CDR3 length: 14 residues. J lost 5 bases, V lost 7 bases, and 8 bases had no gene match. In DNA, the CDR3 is TGTGCCAGCAATTCAGACAGGGGGCTCAACGAGCAGTACTTC. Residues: CASNSDRGLNEQYF.

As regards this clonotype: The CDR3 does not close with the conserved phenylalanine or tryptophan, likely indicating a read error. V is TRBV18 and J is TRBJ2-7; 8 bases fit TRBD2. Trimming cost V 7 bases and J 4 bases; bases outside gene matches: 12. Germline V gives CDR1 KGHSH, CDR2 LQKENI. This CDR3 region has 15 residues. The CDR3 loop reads CASLPRAGVGYEQYY. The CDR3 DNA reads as TGTGCCAGCTTACCCCGAGCGGGAGTGGGGTACGAGCAGTACTAC.

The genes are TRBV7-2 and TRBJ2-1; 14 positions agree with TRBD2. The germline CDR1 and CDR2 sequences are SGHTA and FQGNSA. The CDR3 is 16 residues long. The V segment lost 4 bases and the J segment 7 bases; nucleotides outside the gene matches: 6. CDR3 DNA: TGTGCCAGCAGCTCCGGAGGACTAGCGGGAGGAAATGAGCAGTTCTTC. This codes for CASSSGGLAGGNEQFF.

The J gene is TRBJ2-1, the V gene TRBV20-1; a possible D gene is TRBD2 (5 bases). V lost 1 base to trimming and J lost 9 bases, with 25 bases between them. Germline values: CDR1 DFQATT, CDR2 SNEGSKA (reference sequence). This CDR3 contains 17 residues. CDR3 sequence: CSARGVGELISTGEQFF. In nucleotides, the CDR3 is TGCAGTGCTAGAGGGGTCGGGGAACTAATTAGCACTGGTGAGCAGTTCTTC.